This T cell receptor beta chain was recovered during a study of blood T cell repertoires in COVID-19. Trimming took 4 bases from V and 7 from J, leaving 11 bases between them. CDR1 MNHEY and CDR2 SVGAGI come from the germline V gene. CDR3 length equals 14 residues. The data were produced by immunoSEQ multiplex PCR, yet TCRdb's version contains in-frame clones alone and is incomplete. The data hold 65,000 to 90,000 clones, with almost 85% observed a single time. V and J are TRBV6-5 and TRBJ1-6; D unclear. Sequencing input: peripheral blood. The TCR sequence derives from a man between 60 and 70 years old with acute or convalescent COVID-19. The CDR3 DNA sequence: TGTGCCAGCAGTTTGAATACCAGAAATTCACCCCTCCACTTT. Translating it yields CASSLNTRNSPLHF.